This T cell receptor (beta chain) is drawn from a study of T cell responses to AZD1222 COVID-19 vaccine. Study-wide results and caveats: Spike-specific TCRs gained breadth and depth after people received two AZD1222 doses. There were vaccine-associated CD4 TCRs across spike, dominant at 160-218 and 743-854. All repertoire sampling was performed exclusively after the peak T cell response.

Turning to this clone: The antigen remains undetermined.

Pooling covered second doses at about 4 or about 12 weeks. This CDR3 has 15 amino acids. Germline V gives CDR1 LGHDT, CDR2 YNNKEL (reference sequence). Trimming cost V 4 bases and J 4 bases, with 15 bases left between them. Sequenced by immunoSEQ multiplex PCR; TCRdb stores in-frame clones only, minus some. Seen here are 43,000 or so clones, 90% observed once, and the top ten hold roughly 35%. Material: peripheral blood, obtained 28 days after the second AZD1222 dose. V usage is TRBV3-1 (or the pseudogene TRBV3-2) and J usage is TRBJ2-3; possible D gene TRBD2, 7 bases. This clonotype was obtained from an adult who received the AZD1222 COVID-19 vaccine. The CDR3 DNA follows: TGTGCCAGCAGCCCCGTGCGGGGGCCCGCAGATACGCAGTATTTT. Translated, it gives CASSPVRGPADTQYF.